The 19 T cell receptor beta chains below were found in one sample sequenced in a study of blood T cell repertoires in COVID-19. TCRdb keeps only in-frame clones here, not all; method: immunoSEQ multiplex PCR. The profile shows roughly 220,000 clones, 85% to 90% of them singletons. Sample: PBMCs or T cells enriched from blood (not recorded which). The receptor source for this set is a woman in her late teens or twenties in a cohort exposed to, infected with or recovered from COVID-19 (not recorded which).

The chain combines TRBV7-2 with TRBJ1-6, with D uncertain. Trimming shortened V by 5 bases and J by 7 bases, and 9 bases separated the two germline ends. The CDR3 spans 13 residues. CDR1 is SGHTA and CDR2 is FQGNSA in the germline V gene. The CDR3 loop is CASSPSVNSPLHF. The CDR3 DNA is TGTGCCAGCAGCCCGAGCGTGAATTCACCCCTCCACTTT.

The chain recombines TRBV18 with TRBJ1-1; D not resolved. Germline CDR1 is KGHSH and CDR2 is LQKENI. V lost 3 bases and J lost 1, with 12 bases in between. The CDR3 length is 15 residues. The CDR3 loop is CASSPDFGGNTEAFF. The CDR3 DNA reads as TGTGCCAGCTCACCGGACTTTGGAGGGAACACTGAAGCTTTCTTT.

The J gene is TRBJ1-5, the V gene TRBV2; TRBD1 might be the D (5 bases). V lost 7 bases and J lost 1, with 17 bases in between. Germline V gives CDR1 SNHLY, CDR2 FYNNEI. This CDR3 has 16 residues. The CDR3 protein is CASTWGRGGSNQPQHF. CDR3 nucleotide sequence: TGTGCCAGCACCTGGGGGAGGGGTGGGAGCAATCAGCCCCAGCATTTT.

The chain uses TRBV18 and TRBJ1-2; 9 nucleotides line up with TRBD1. V dropped 3 bases and J dropped 1; count of bases not matched to a gene: 6. CDR3 size: 16 residues. Germline-derived CDR1 and CDR2 are KGHSH and LQKENI. The CDR3 nucleotides are TGTGCCAGCTCACCGTTACAGGGGGCAAATAACTATGGCTACACCTTC. This translates into CASSPLQGANNYGYTF.

The chain has TRBV7-3 and TRBJ2-1, with TRBD2 matching 13 bases. Germline CDR1 reads SGHTA; CDR2 reads FQGTGA. Trimming at V came to 4 bases and at J to 5 bases, leaving 5 bases not matched to a gene. The CDR3 has 16 residues. The CDR3 region is CASSSVGTSGNNEQFF. CDR3 DNA: TGTGCCAGCAGCTCGGTAGGGACTAGCGGGAACAATGAGCAGTTCTTC. The full variable domain, rest sourced from reference TRBV7-3 and TRBJ2-1, is GAGVSQTPSNKVTEKGKYVELRCDPISGHTALYWYRQSLGQGPEFLIYFQGTGAADDSGLPNDRFFAVRPEGSVSTLKIQRTERGDSAVYLCASSSVGTSGNNEQFFGPGTRLTVL.

The chain has TRBV27 and TRBJ1-6; maybe TRBD1 (5 bases). The CDR3 runs 15 residues. V was pared by 3 bases and J by 7 bases, with 13 bases between. The germline gives CDR1 MNHEY, CDR2 SMNVEV (reference sequence). The CDR3 DNA is TGTGCCAGCAGTTTCTCCCAGGGACTGAATTCACCCCTCCACTTT. Translating it yields CASSFSQGLNSPLHF.

This clone was found once. J is TRBJ1-6 and V is TRBV5-1; a possible D gene is TRBD1 (5 bases). The CDR3 consists of 14 residues. With 0 bases removed from V and 6 bases from J, the gap between germline ends came to 7 bases. CDR1 is SGHRS and CDR2 is YFSETQ in the germline V gene. The CDR3 nucleotides read TGCGCCAGCAGCTTGGGACAGCTTAATTCACCCCTCCACTTT. This sequence encodes CASSLGQLNSPLHF.

The chain employs TRBV28 and TRBJ1-4, with TRBD1 matching over 12 bases. The trim removed 10 bases at V and 5 bases at J, leaving 8 bases unmatched. The CDR3 length is 15 residues. Per the germline V gene, CDR1 is MDHEN and CDR2 is SYDVKM. CDR3 coding DNA: TGTGCCATCTCCTGGGACAGGGGGCTGAATGAAAAACTGTTTTTT. This translates into CAISWDRGLNEKLFF.

Details on this clone: The junction and the germline gene differ at one end; a read error may be behind it. Other DNA sequences in the sample encode the same CDR3. The chain combines TRBV15 with TRBJ1-2; maybe TRBD1 (6 bases). The germline V gene encodes CDR1 LNHNV and CDR2 YYDKDF (reference sequence). The CDR3 consists of 15 residues. The CDR3 protein is CATSRDSGYRDGYTF. The CDR3 region has the DNA TGTGCCACCAGTAGAGATTCTGGTTACAGGGATGGCTACACCTTC.

The rearrangement joins TRBV7-3 to TRBJ2-1; 9 nucleotides line up with TRBD2. The V gene end was trimmed by 0 bases and the J gene end by 5 bases; junction bases not matched to a gene: 5. Germline CDR1 is SGHTA and CDR2 is FQGTGA. The CDR3 totals 16 residues. The CDR3 coding sequence is TGTGCCAGCAGCTTAACTGCTAGCGGGGACCACAATGAGCAGTTCTTC. It encodes CASSLTASGDHNEQFF.

In DNA form, the CDR3 reads TGTGCCAGCAGTAGGACAGGGGAGGGCTACACCTTC. This gives the protein CASSRTGEGYTF. V and J are TRBV28 and TRBJ1-2; TRBD1 matches at 9 bases. The length of the CDR3 is 12 residues. V shed 5 bases and J 8 bases; nucleotides not matched to a gene: 3. Germline loops: CDR1 MDHEN, CDR2 SYDVKM.

The chain joins TRBV5-6 to TRBJ2-2; TRBD1 matches at 7 bases. The CDR3 length is 16 residues. With V trimmed by 3 bases and J by 1 base, 6 bases remained unmatched. Germline V CDR1 and CDR2: SGHDT, YYEEEE. The CDR3 DNA reads as TGTGCCAGCAGCTCACAAGACAGGGAGAACACCGGGGAGCTGTTTTTT. Translating it yields CASSSQDRENTGELFF.

The rearrangement joins TRBV27 to TRBJ1-1; D uncertain. Germline V gene lookup returns CDR1 MNHEY and CDR2 SMNVEV (reference sequence). The CDR3 has 14 amino acids. V lost 2 bases and J 1 base, leaving 8 bases between the germline ends. DNA of the CDR3: TGTGCCAGCAGTTTACGACTTTCGAACACTGAAGCTTTCTTT. This encodes CASSLRLSNTEAFF.

The chain employs TRBV13 and TRBJ2-5; tentatively, D is TRBD1 (5 bases). Germline V gives CDR1 PRHDT, CDR2 FYEKMQ (reference sequence). V shed 6 bases and J shed 3 bases, with 14 bases lying between them. This CDR3 has 14 residues. The CDR3 bases are TGTGCCAGCAGTTCCAGACAGTCAGAAGAGACCCAGTACTTC. It codes for CASSSRQSEETQYF. Full variable domain (missing parts from reference TRBV13 and TRBJ2-5): AAGVIQSPRHLIKEKRETATLKCYPIPRHDTVYWYQQGPGQDPQFLISFYEKMQSDKGSIPDRFSAQQFSDYHSELNMSSLELGDSALYFCASSSRQSEETQYFGPGTRLLVL.

This chain uses TRBV5-1 with TRBJ2-2; TRBD2 matches at 10 bases. The junction had 2 bases not matched to a gene; V was cut back by 0 bases and J by 6 bases. The CDR3 extends over 15 amino acids. Germline CDR1 and CDR2: SGHRS and YFSETQ. CDR3 loop: CASSLASGSPGELFF. The CDR3 coding sequence is TGCGCCAGCAGCTTGGCTAGCGGGAGCCCCGGGGAGCTGTTTTTT. The whole variable domain, filled in from reference TRBV5-1 and TRBJ2-2, reads KAGVTQTPRYLIKTRGQQVTLSCSPISGHRSVSWYQQTPGQGLQFLFEYFSETQRNKGNFPGRFSGRQFSNSRSEMNVSTLELGDSALYLCASSLASGSPGELFFGEGSRLTVL.

This clone was counted a single time. The rearrangement joins TRBV7-9 to TRBJ2-1, with 8 bases fitting TRBD2. CDR1 and CDR2 (germline): SEHNR, FQNEAQ (reference sequence). This CDR3 contains 14 residues. Germline trimming cut 2 bases from V and 8 bases from J; bases unmatched to any gene: 5. CDR3 in DNA: TGTGCCAGCAGCTTAACGGGAGGGAGTTATGAGCAGTTCTTC. It codes for CASSLTGGSYEQFF.

V is TRBV30 and J is TRBJ1-6; no definite D call. The CDR3 is made up of 11 amino acids. Trimming took off 7 bases at V and 11 bases at J, with 12 bases between the two ends. Germline CDR1 is GTSNPN and CDR2 is SVGIG (reference sequence). The CDR3 here is CASNGGTPLHF. The CDR3 bases are TGTGCCTCGAACGGCGGGACACCCCTCCACTTT.

The chain recombines TRBV7-2 with TRBJ1-6, with 9 bases identical to TRBD1. The germline CDR1 and CDR2 sequences are SGHTA and FQGNSA. V trimming: 5 bases; J trimming: 10 bases; junction bases outside the gene matches: 3. CDR3 length: 13 amino acids. The DNA of the CDR3 is TGTGCCAGCAGCCAGGGACAGGGATCACCCCTCCACTTT. Protein product: CASSQGQGSPLHF.

This sequence joins TRBV28 and TRBJ2-4; a possible D gene is TRBD1 (6 bases). Trimming removed 5 bases at V and 9 bases at J, with 17 bases between. The CDR3 runs to 14 residues. Germline V lookup: CDR1 MDHEN, CDR2 SYDVKM. CDR3 in amino acids: CASSPSGVHGIQYF. The DNA of the CDR3 is TGTGCCAGCAGTCCATCAGGGGTTCACGGCATTCAGTACTTC.